The 6 T cell receptor beta chains below were found in one sample sequenced in a study of T cells in Graves' hyperthyroidism and ophthalmopathy. RNA transcripts were the template for amplifying TCR beta CDR3 regions. Primed by the HTBI set, a first-round RT-PCR was run on the TCR CDR3. TCRdb re-called the multiplex PCR reads with MiXCR, one entry per CDR3 protein. The sample consists of 750,000 to 950,000 distinct CDR3 sequences, 38% of them appearing once. The sequencing sample was made of blood. These receptors were obtained from a man aged 18 to 29 with Graves' hyperthyroidism.

Comments on this clonotype: This may come from a read error, since a much larger clone is one base off. Because it lacks the conserved phenylalanine or tryptophan at the end, this CDR3 is likely a read error. The chain links TRBV10-3 to TRBJ1-6; weak D call: TRBD1 (5 bases). V lost 3 bases, J lost 11 bases, and 14 bases lay in between. Germline-derived CDR1 and CDR2 are ENHRY and SYGVKD. The CDR3 spans 14 residues. The CDR3 coding sequence is TGTGCCATCAGTGAATGGGGCCCTGGGGCACCCCTCCACTCT. Translated: CAISEWGPGAPLHS.

As regards this clonotype: A much larger clone differs from this one at a single base, so this may be a read error. The V and J genes are TRBV7-2 and TRBJ1-2; D is unclear. Germline loops: CDR1 SGHTA, CDR2 FQGNSA. The CDR3 is 14 residues long. The V gene lost 0 bases and the J gene lost 7 bases, with 12 bases spanning the gap. The chain's CDR3 is CASSLAGQDCGYTF. The CDR3 DNA reads TGTGCCAGCAGCTTAGCAGGCCAGGACTGTGGCTACACCTTC.

About this clonotype itself: The CDR3 end shows no conserved phenylalanine or tryptophan, and so a read error is likely. The chain is built from TRBV5-1 and TRBJ1-2; D call uncertain. The germline V gene encodes CDR1 SGHRS and CDR2 YFSETQ. Trimming left V 3 bases short and J 7 bases short, with 10 bases between. This CDR3 is built from 12 residues. CDR3 protein: CASSWGATGYTL. CDR3 DNA sequence: TGCGCCAGCAGCTGGGGAGCCACTGGCTACACCCTC.

Of note for this clonotype: This may be a read error, as it is one base from a much larger clone. The genes are TRBV20-1 and TRBJ1-2; 7 positions match TRBD1. The CDR3 runs to 13 residues. Per germline, CDR1 DFQATT and CDR2 SNEGSKA (reference sequence). V trimming: 0 bases; J trimming: 4 bases; junction bases outside the gene matches: 2. In nucleotides, the CDR3 is TGCAGTGCTAGAGAGGGGACAGCCTATGGCTACACCTTC. This gives the protein CSAREGTAYGYTF.

This clonotype was found once. This rearrangement joins TRBV29-1 to TRBJ1-2, with 12 bases fitting TRBD1. This CDR3 spans 13 amino acids. The V segment lost 7 bases and the J segment 8 bases; nucleotides outside the gene matches: 8. Germline assignment: CDR1 SQVTM and CDR2 ANQGSEA. The DNA for the CDR3 is TGCAGCGCCACGGGACAGGGGGCGGTAGGCTACACCTTC. The encoded protein is CSATGQGAVGYTF.

This clonotype was picked up many times. The V gene is TRBV2, the J gene TRBJ1-5; D is uncertain. Germline loops: CDR1 SNHLY, CDR2 FYNNEI. Trimming pared 8 bases from V and 0 bases from J, leaving 14 bases between. The CDR3 is 15 residues long. Written as DNA, the CDR3 is TGTGCCAGCTGGGGAGGGCGCTATAGCAATCAGCCCCAGCATTTT. Its protein is CASWGGRYSNQPQHF.